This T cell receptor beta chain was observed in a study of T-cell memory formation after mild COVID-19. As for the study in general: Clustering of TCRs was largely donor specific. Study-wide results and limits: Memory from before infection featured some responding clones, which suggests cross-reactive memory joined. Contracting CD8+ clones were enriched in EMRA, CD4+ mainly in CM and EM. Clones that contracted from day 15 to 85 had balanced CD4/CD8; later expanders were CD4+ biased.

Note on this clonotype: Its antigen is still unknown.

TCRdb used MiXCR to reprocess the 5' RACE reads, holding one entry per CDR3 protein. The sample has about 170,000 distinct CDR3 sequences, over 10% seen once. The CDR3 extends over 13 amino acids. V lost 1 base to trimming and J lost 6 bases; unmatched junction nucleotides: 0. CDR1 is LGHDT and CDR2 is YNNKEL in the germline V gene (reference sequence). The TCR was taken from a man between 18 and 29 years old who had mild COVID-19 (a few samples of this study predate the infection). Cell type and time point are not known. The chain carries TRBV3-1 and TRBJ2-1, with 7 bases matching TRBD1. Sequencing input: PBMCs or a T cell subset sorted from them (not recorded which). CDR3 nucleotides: TGTGCCAGCAGCCAAGCAGGGGGCAATGAGCAGTTCTTC. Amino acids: CASSQAGGNEQFF.